This is a list of T cell receptor beta chains from one sample in a study of CD8 T cells in Susac syndrome. TCRdb re-called the immunoSEQ multiplex PCR reads through MiXCR, storing one row per CDR3 protein. The sample yields 150,000 to 200,000 distinct CDR3 sequences, around 94% seen once. Material for sequencing was CD4+ T cells from PBMCs. These TCRs come from a human donor in good health. Both conserved end residues are part of each CDR3. The D gene is left open where the match is weak. Clone size is given for some rows only: seen once, a few or many times, or a class if the clone is expanded.

NA,TRBJ1-1,NA,TRBV29-1,CSVELWRLNTEAFF,TGCAGCGTTGAACTGTGGAGATTGAACACTGAAGCTTTCTTT
NA,TRBJ1-6,NA,TRBV11-2,CASSLVPDSPLHF,TGTGCCAGCAGCTTAGTGCCCGATTCACCCCTCCACTTT
NA,TRBJ2-5,NA,TRBV18,CASSPGLGETQYF,TGTGCCAGCTCACCTGGACTTGGGGAGACCCAGTACTTC
NA,TRBJ2-7,NA,TRBV20-1,CSAPSASASYEQYF,TGCAGTGCTCCTTCGGCTAGCGCTTCCTACGAGCAGTACTTC
TRBD2,TRBJ2-5,NA,TRBV7-7,CASSSGRGSQETQYF,TGTGCTAGCAGCTCTGGGCGGGGGAGTCAGGAGACCCAGTACTTC
NA,TRBJ2-5,once,TRBV5-1,CASSFSGDQETQYF,TGCGCCAGCAGCTTCTCAGGGGACCAAGAGACCCAGTACTTC
NA,TRBJ1-1,NA,TRBV4-1,CASSQVGQGEAFF,TGCGCCAGCAGCCAAGTGGGCCAGGGAGAGGCTTTCTTT
NA,TRBJ2-3,NA,TRBV12-3/TRBV12-4,CASSFRRGGPTDTQYF,TGTGCCAGCAGTTTTCGTCGCGGGGGCCCGACAGATACGCAGTATTTT
NA,TRBJ1-2,NA,TRBV18,CASSPSMAGNYGYTF,TGTGCCAGCTCACCTAGTATGGCAGGGAACTATGGCTACACCTTC
NA,TRBJ2-7,NA,TRBV7-2,CASSEDRYEQYF,TGTGCCAGCAGCGAAGACAGATACGAGCAGTACTTC
NA,TRBJ1-2,NA,TRBV23-1,CASSQRDGYTF,TGCGCCAGCAGTCAGCGGGATGGCTACACCTTC
TRBD1,TRBJ2-7,few,TRBV6-1,CASGDRAYEQYF,TGTGCCAGCGGGGACAGGGCATACGAGCAGTACTTC
NA,TRBJ2-3,NA,TRBV24-1,CATSPSRGITDTQYF,TGTGCCACCAGCCCCTCGAGGGGGATCACAGATACGCAGTATTTT
NA,TRBJ1-1,NA,TRBV7-2,CASSLETTEAFF,TGTGCCAGCAGCTTAGAGACCACTGAAGCTTTCTTT
NA,TRBJ1-5,NA,TRBV30,CAWSDPPGRSNQPQHF,TGTGCCTGGAGTGACCCCCCAGGGAGGTCAAATCAGCCCCAGCATTTT
NA,TRBJ2-7,NA,TRBV29-1,CSVSGTSYEQYF,TGCAGCGTTTCTGGCACTTCCTACGAGCAGTACTTC
NA,TRBJ1-5,few,TRBV18,CASSPQGNQPQHF,TGTGCCAGCTCCCCCCAGGGCAATCAGCCCCAGCATTTT
TRBD1,TRBJ2-7,once,TRBV14,CASSPGDRASYEQYF,TGTGCCAGCAGCCCCGGGGACAGGGCTTCCTACGAGCAGTACTTC
TRBD2,TRBJ2-1,once,TRBV9,CASSVQAGGHVEQFF,TGTGCCAGCAGCGTTCAGGCGGGGGGGCATGTTGAGCAGTTCTTC
NA,TRBJ2-5,NA,TRBV12-3/TRBV12-4,CASSPGRKETQYF,TGTGCCAGCAGTCCGGGCCGTAAAGAGACCCAGTACTTC
TRBD1,TRBJ2-7,NA,TRBV27,CASSLASGTGTHEQYF,TGTGCCAGCAGTTTGGCCTCCGGGACAGGGACCCACGAGCAGTACTTC
NA,TRBJ2-3,NA,TRBV20-1,CSAGMSGRTDTQYF,TGCAGTGCCGGTATGTCTGGACGCACAGATACGCAGTATTTT
NA,TRBJ2-5,NA,TRBV25-1,CASRRGETQYF,TGTGCCAGCCGGAGGGGAGAGACCCAGTACTTC
NA,TRBJ1-4,NA,TRBV4-3,CASSQEAANEKLFF,TGCGCCAGCAGCCAAGAGGCAGCTAATGAAAAACTGTTTTTT
TRBD1,TRBJ1-5,NA,TRBV18,CASSKQGTEPQHF,TGTGCCAGCTCAAAACAGGGGACGGAGCCCCAGCATTTT
NA,TRBJ1-2,once,TRBV4-3,CASSQDPMGDGYTF,TGCGCCAGCAGCCAAGATCCGATGGGGGACGGCTACACCTTC
NA,TRBJ1-2,NA,TRBV20-1,CSASDLYGYTF,TGCAGTGCTAGTGACCTCTATGGCTACACCTTC
NA,TRBJ2-5,NA,TRBV20-1,CSALRDKQETQYF,TGCAGTGCCCTCCGGGACAAACAAGAGACCCAGTACTTC
NA,TRBJ2-5,NA,TRBV5-1,CASSRRTAGETQYF,TGCGCCAGCAGCCGACGGACAGCCGGAGAGACCCAGTACTTC
TRBD1,TRBJ1-2,NA,TRBV12-3/TRBV12-4,CASSSQGARGYTF,TGTGCCAGCAGTTCACAGGGGGCTAGGGGCTACACCTTC
NA,TRBJ2-7,NA,TRBV2,CASSEGEQYF,TGTGCCAGCAGTGAGGGGGAGCAGTACTTC
NA,TRBJ2-7,NA,TRBV6-2/TRBV6-3,CASSYGLIQGREQYF,TGTGCCAGCAGTTACGGGCTAATCCAGGGGCGGGAGCAGTACTTC
NA,TRBJ1-2,NA,TRBV4-3,CASSQGGTARSGYTF,TGCGCCAGCAGCCAAGGCGGGACCGCCCGGAGTGGCTACACCTTC
NA,TRBJ2-3,NA,TRBV5-1,CASSYPGGDTQYF,TGCGCCAGCAGCTACCCAGGGGGGGATACGCAGTATTTT
NA,TRBJ2-7,NA,TRBV7-9,CASSNPTRGDTNGDEQYF,TGTGCCAGCAGCAACCCGACAAGAGGGGACACCAACGGGGACGAGCAGTACTTC
NA,TRBJ2-3,few,TRBV7-2,CASSPGRTDTQYF,TGTGCCAGCAGCCCGGGGAGGACAGATACGCAGTATTTT
TRBD1,TRBJ1-2,NA,TRBV5-1,CASSLGQGGYGYTF,TGCGCCAGCAGCTTGGGACAGGGTGGCTATGGCTACACCTTC
NA,TRBJ2-5,NA,TRBV5-1,CASSLLGTQETQYF,TGCGCCAGCAGCTTGCTGGGTACGCAAGAGACCCAGTACTTC
TRBD2,TRBJ2-5,NA,TRBV7-6,CASSSELAGADTQYF,TGTGCCAGCAGCTCGGAGCTAGCGGGGGCGGACACCCAGTACTTC
NA,TRBJ2-1,NA,TRBV20-1,CSAQENEQFF,TGCAGTGCCCAGGAGAATGAGCAGTTCTTC
NA,TRBJ1-2,NA,TRBV29-1,CSVGDLGQAGGYTF,TGCAGCGTTGGCGACTTAGGGCAGGCGGGAGGCTACACCTTC
NA,TRBJ2-3,NA,TRBV5-1,CASNWRDTDTQYF,TGCGCCAGCAATTGGAGGGACACAGATACGCAGTATTTT
NA,TRBJ2-5,NA,TRBV29-1,CSVRQVLDQETQYF,TGCAGCGTTCGGCAGGTACTTGACCAAGAGACCCAGTACTTC